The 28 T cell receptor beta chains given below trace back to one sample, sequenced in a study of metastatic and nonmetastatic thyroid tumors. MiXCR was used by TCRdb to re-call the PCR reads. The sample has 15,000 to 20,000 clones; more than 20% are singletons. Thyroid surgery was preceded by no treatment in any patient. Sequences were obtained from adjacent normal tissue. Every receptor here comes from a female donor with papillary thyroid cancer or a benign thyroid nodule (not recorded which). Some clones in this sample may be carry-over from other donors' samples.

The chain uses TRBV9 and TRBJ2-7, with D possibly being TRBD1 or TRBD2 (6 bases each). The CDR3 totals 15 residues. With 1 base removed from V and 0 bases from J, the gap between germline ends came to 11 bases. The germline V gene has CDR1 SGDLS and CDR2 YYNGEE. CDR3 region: CASSVTGASSYEQYF. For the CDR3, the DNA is TGTGCCAGCAGCGTAACGGGGGCGAGCTCCTACGAGCAGTACTTC.

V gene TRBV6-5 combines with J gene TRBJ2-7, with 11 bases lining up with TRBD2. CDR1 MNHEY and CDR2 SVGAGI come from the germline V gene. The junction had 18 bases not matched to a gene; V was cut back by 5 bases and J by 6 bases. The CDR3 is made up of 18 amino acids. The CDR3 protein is CASSQSPPRLAGSGEQYF. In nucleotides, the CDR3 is TGTGCCAGCAGTCAGAGCCCCCCCCGACTAGCGGGATCCGGCGAGCAGTACTTC.

CDR3 residues: CASGREMDEQYF. The CDR3, as DNA: TGCGCCAGTGGGCGGGAGATGGACGAGCAGTACTTC. The genes are TRBV10-2 and TRBJ2-7; 7 bases line up with TRBD2. The CDR3 totals 12 residues. CDR1 is WSHSY, CDR2 SAAADI, per germline. Unmatched junction bases numbered 7, after V lost 9 bases and J lost 5 bases.

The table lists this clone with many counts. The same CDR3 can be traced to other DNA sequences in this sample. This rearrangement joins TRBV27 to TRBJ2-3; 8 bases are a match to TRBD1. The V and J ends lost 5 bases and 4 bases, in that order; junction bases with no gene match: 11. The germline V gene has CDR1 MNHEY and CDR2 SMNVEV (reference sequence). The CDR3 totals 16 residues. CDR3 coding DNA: TGTGCCAGCAGTCCACAGACAGGGGTGGTCGCAGATACGCAGTATTTT. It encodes CASSPQTGVVADTQYF.

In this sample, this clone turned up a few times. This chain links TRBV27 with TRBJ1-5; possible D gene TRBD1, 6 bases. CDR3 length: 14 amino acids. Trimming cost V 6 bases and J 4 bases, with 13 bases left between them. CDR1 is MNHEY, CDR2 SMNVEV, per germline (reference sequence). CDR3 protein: CASRALGGNQPQHF. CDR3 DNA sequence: TGTGCCAGCAGAGCTCTAGGGGGGAATCAGCCCCAGCATTTT.

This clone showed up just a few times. CDR3 region: CASSQAGRYGYTF. The CDR3 nucleotides read TGTGCCAGCAGTCAGGCAGGCCGCTATGGCTACACCTTC. The chain has TRBV27 and TRBJ1-2; D unclear. The CDR3 is 13 residues long. Per the germline V gene, CDR1 is MNHEY and CDR2 is SMNVEV (reference sequence). Trimming removed 5 bases at V and 4 bases at J, with 11 bases between.

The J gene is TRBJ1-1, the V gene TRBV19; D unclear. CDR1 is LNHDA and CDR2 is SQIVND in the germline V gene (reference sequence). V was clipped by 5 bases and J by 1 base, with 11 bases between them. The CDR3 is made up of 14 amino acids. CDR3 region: CASSQGPGNTEAFF. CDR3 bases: TGTGCCAGTAGTCAAGGGCCTGGGAACACTGAAGCTTTCTTT.

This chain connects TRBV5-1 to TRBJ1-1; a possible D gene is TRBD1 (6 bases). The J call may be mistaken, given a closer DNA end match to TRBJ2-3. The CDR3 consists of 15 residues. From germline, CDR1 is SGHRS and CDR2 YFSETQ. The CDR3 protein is CASSLGSQGHGTQYF. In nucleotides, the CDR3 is TGCGCCAGCAGCTTGGGGTCACAGGGACACGGTACGCAGTATTTT.

In nucleotides, the CDR3 is TGTGCCAGCAGTTACCAGGGTTTCCATAATTCACCCCTCCACTTT. The encoded protein is CASSYQGFHNSPLHF. This sequence joins TRBV6-6 and TRBJ1-6; TRBD1 is a possible D gene (5 bases). The CDR3 is 15 residues long. V lost 2 bases to trimming and J lost 5 bases, with 10 bases between them. Germline-derived CDR1 and CDR2 are MNHNY and SVGAGI (reference sequence).

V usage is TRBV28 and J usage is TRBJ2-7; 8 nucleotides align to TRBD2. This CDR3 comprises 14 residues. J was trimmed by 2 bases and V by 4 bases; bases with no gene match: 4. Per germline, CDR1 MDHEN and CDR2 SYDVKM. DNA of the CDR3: TGTGCCAGCAGTTCCCTCGGGGGGGCCTACGAGCAGTACTTC. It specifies CASSSLGGAYEQYF.

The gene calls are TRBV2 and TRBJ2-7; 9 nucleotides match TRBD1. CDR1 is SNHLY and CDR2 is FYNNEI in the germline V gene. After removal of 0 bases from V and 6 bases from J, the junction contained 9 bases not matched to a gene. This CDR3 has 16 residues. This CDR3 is CASSEATGTGFSEQYF. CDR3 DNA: TGTGCCAGCAGTGAAGCGACCGGGACAGGGTTCTCCGAGCAGTACTTC.

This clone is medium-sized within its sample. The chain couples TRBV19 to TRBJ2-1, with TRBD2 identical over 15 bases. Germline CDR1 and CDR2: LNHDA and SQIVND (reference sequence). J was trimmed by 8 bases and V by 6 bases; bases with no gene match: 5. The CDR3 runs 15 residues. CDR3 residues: CASSGLAGGQDEQFF. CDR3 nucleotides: TGTGCCAGTAGCGGACTAGCGGGAGGGCAGGATGAGCAGTTCTTC.

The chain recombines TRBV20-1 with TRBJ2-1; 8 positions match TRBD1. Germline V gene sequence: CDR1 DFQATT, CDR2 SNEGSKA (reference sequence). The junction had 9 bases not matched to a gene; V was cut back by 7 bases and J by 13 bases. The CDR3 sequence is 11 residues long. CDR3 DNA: TGCAGTGTTTTGGACAGGGACGATCAGTTCTTC. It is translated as CSVLDRDDQFF.

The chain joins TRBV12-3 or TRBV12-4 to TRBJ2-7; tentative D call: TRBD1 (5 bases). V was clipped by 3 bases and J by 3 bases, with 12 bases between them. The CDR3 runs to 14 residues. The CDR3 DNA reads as TGTGCCAGCAGTTTTGGCCCCAGGGACTACGAGCAGTACTTC. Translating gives CASSFGPRDYEQYF.

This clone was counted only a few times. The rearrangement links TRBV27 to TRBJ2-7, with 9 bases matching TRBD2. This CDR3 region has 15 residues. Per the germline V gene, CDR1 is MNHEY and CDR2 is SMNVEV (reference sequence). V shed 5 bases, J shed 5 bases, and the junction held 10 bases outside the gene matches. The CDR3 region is CASSTWAGGPDEQYF. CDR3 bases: TGTGCCAGCAGTACTTGGGCGGGAGGGCCCGACGAGCAGTACTTC.

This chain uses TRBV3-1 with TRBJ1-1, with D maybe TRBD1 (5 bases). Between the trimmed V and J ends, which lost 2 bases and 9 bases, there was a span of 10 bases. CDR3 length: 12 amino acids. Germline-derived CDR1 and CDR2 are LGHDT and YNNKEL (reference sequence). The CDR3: CASSQFGTKAFF. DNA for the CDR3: TGTGCCAGCAGCCAATTTGGGACTAAAGCTTTCTTT.

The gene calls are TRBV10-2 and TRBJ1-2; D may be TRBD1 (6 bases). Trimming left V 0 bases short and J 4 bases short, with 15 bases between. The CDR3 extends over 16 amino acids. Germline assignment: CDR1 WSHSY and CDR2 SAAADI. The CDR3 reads CASSESRTARGYGYTF. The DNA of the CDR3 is TGCGCCAGCAGTGAGTCGCGGACAGCTCGCGGCTATGGCTACACCTTC.

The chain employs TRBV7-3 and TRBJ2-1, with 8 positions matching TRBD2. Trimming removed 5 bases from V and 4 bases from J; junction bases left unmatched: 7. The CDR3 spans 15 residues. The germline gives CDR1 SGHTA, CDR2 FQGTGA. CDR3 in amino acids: CASSILAGGYNEQFF. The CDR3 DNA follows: TGTGCCAGCAGCATACTGGCGGGAGGATACAATGAGCAGTTCTTC.

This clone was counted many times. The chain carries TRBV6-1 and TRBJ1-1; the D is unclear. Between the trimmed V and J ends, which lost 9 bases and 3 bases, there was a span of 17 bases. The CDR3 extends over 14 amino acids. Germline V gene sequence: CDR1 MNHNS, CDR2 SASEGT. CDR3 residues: CASAEALGDTEAFF. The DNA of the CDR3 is TGTGCCAGTGCAGAGGCGTTGGGTGACACTGAAGCTTTCTTT.

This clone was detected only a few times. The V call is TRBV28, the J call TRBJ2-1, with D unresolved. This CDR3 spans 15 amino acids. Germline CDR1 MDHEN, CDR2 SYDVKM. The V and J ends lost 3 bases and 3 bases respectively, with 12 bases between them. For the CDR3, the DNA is TGTGCCAGCAGTTTGAACGGTTTAGTCTACAATGAGCAGTTCTTC. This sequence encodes CASSLNGLVYNEQFF. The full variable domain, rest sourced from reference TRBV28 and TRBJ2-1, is DVKVTQSSRYLVKRTGEKVFLECVQDMDHENMFWYRQDPGLGLRLIYFSYDVKMKEKGDIPEGYSVSREKKERFSLILESASTNQTSMYLCASSLNGLVYNEQFFGPGTRLTVL.

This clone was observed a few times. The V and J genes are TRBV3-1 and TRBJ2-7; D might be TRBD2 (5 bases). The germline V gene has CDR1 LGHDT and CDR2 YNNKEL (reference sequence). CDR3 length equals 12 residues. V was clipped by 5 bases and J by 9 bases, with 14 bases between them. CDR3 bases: TGTGCCAGCAGCTCGGTCACTAGGCGGCAGTACTTC. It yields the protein CASSSVTRRQYF.

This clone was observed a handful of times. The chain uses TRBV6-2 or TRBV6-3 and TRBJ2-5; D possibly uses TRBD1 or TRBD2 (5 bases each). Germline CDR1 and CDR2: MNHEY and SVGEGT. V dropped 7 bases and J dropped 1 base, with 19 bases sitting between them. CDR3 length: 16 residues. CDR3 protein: CASTTTGTARQETQYF. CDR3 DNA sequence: TGTGCCAGCACTACCACCGGGACCGCACGCCAAGAGACCCAGTACTTC.

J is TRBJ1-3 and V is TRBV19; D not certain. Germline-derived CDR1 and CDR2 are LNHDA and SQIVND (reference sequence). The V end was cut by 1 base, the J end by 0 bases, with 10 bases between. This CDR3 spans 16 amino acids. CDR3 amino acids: CASSIAGTFSGNTIYF. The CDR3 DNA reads TGTGCCAGTAGTATAGCGGGCACCTTCTCTGGAAACACCATATATTTT.

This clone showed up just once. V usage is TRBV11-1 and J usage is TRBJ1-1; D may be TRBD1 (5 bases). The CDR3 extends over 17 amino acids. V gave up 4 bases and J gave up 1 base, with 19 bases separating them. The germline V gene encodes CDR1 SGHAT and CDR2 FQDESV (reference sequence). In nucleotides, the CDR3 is TGTGCCAGCAGCTCTCTCCTAGGGACTTCACCGAACACTGAAGCTTTCTTT. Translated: CASSSLLGTSPNTEAFF.

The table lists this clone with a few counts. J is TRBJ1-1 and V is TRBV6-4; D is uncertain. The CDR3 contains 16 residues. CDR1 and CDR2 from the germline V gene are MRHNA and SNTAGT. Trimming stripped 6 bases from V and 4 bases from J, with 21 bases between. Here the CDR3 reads CASSKERLGLGTEAFF. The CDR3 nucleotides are TGTGCCAGCAGCAAAGAGAGATTAGGACTGGGCACTGAAGCTTTCTTT.

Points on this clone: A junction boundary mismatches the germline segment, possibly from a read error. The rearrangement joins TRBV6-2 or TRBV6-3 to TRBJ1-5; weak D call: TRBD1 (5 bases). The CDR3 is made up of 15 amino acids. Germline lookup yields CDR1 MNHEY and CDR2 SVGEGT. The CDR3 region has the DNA TGTGCCAGCAGCCCCGCGGGGACGGGCAATCAGCCCCATCATTTT. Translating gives CASSPAGTGNQPHHF.

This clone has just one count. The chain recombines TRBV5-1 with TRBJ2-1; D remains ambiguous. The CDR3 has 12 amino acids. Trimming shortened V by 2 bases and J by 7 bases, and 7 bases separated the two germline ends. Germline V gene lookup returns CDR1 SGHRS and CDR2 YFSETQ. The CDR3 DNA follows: TGCGCCAGCAGCTTCGGTGGAAATGAGCAGTTCTTC. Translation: CASSFGGNEQFF.

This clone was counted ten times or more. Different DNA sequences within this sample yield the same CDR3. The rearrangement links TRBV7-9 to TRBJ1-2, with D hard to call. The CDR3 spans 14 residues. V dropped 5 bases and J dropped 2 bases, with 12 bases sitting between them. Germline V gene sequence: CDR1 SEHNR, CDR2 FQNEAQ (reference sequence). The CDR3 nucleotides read TGTGCCAGCAGCCCTTCGGCAACGAACTATGGCTACACCTTC. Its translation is CASSPSATNYGYTF. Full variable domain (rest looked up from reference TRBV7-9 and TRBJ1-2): DTGVSQNPRHKITKRGQNVTFRCDPISEHNRLYWYRQTLGQGPEFLTYFQNEAQLEKSRLLSDRFSAERPKGSFSTLEIQRTEQGDSAMYLCASSPSATNYGYTFGSGTRLTVV.